A single sample is the source of the 20 T cell receptor beta chains below, sequenced in a study of shared clonotypes between healthy human individuals. Naivety among CD8 cells was defined by CD45RO negativity and positive CCR7 selection, thereby excluding terminally differentiated effector memory CD45RA+ cells. Libraries were prepared by immunoSEQ multiplex PCR; TCRdb keeps only in-frame clonotypes and omits some of them. Of hundreds of thousands of clones listed, 80% to 95% are singletons. Specimen: naive CD8+ T cells sorted from blood. Receptor source: a young man in good health.

The genes are TRBV25-1 and TRBJ2-7; TRBD1 matches 10 bases. The ends lost 5 bases at V and 6 bases at J; junction bases unmatched: 10. CDR1 and CDR2 (germline): MGHDK, SYGVNS. The CDR3 has 15 residues. DNA of the CDR3: TGTGCCAGCAGTCCTACCGACAGGGGGCCACGCGAGCAGTACTTC. Protein: CASSPTDRGPREQYF.

The chain is built from TRBV7-2 and TRBJ1-5; D is unclear. Trimming left V 3 bases short and J 0 bases short, with 9 bases between. CDR1 and CDR2 (germline): SGHTA, FQGNSA. This CDR3 is built from 15 residues. CDR3 in amino acids: CASSFQGYSNQPQHF. CDR3 bases: TGTGCCAGCAGCTTCCAAGGGTATAGCAATCAGCCCCAGCATTTT.

V usage is TRBV10-3 and J usage is TRBJ2-4; a possible D gene is TRBD2 (5 bases). The CDR3 length is 12 residues. V was clipped by 2 bases and J by 8 bases, with 7 bases between them. The germline CDR1 and CDR2 sequences are ENHRY and SYGVKD. Written as DNA, the CDR3 is TGTGCCATCAGTGAGGCCGGGGACATTCAGTACTTC. This translates into CAISEAGDIQYF.

The genes are TRBV6-6 and TRBJ2-7; D is undetermined. The germline CDR1 and CDR2 sequences are MNHNY and SVGAGI (reference sequence). V was trimmed by 5 bases and J by 1 base, leaving 6 bases between them. The CDR3 contains 12 residues. Here the CDR3 reads CASSPPSYEQYF. CDR3 in DNA: TGTGCCAGCAGTCCCCCATCCTACGAGCAGTACTTC.

The chain has TRBV9 and TRBJ2-3, with 15 bases that match TRBD2. The CDR3 spans 19 residues. V trimming: 4 bases; J trimming: 1 base; junction bases outside the gene matches: 10. Germline CDR1 and CDR2: SGDLS and YYNGEE. CDR3 nucleotides: TGTGCCAGCAGCTTTGGGACTAGCGGGAGGATGTGGGGCACAGATACGCAGTATTTT. This sequence encodes CASSFGTSGRMWGTDTQYF.

The chain couples TRBV9 to TRBJ1-4, with TRBD1 identical over 8 bases. V dropped 4 bases and J dropped 1; count of bases not matched to a gene: 3. Germline lookup yields CDR1 SGDLS and CDR2 YYNGEE. The CDR3 has 15 residues. The CDR3 DNA sequence: TGTGCCAGCAGCCAGGGGGCGCAAACTAATGAAAAACTGTTTTTT. Residues: CASSQGAQTNEKLFF.

V is TRBV28 and J is TRBJ2-2; D unclear. V was trimmed by 8 bases and J by 4 bases, leaving 8 bases between them. Germline lookup yields CDR1 MDHEN and CDR2 SYDVKM. This CDR3 has 12 amino acids. The CDR3 DNA reads TGTGCCAGCGTCTATGGCACCGGGGAGCTGTTTTTT. Residues: CASVYGTGELFF.

The chain recombines TRBV28 with TRBJ2-7; D may be TRBD2 (5 bases). This CDR3 has 14 amino acids. V lost 6 bases to trimming and J lost 4 bases, with 16 bases between them. CDR1 is MDHEN, CDR2 SYDVKM, per germline. CDR3 amino acids: CASSHRELEYEQYF. CDR3 coding DNA: TGTGCCAGCAGCCATAGGGAGCTCGAATACGAGCAGTACTTC.

This chain connects TRBV7-9 to TRBJ2-7; the D gene could be TRBD1 or TRBD2 (5 bases each). This CDR3 is built from 13 residues. Germline CDR1 SEHNR, CDR2 FQNEAQ (reference sequence). V lost 4 bases to trimming and J lost 3 bases, with 10 bases between them. This CDR3 reads CASSSRDHYEQYF. CDR3 in DNA: TGTGCCAGCAGCTCTCGGGACCACTACGAGCAGTACTTC.

V usage is TRBV28 and J usage is TRBJ1-5; D might be TRBD1 (5 bases). There are 16 residues in the CDR3. Between the trimmed V and J ends, which lost 5 bases and 0 bases, there was a span of 14 bases. Germline-derived CDR1 and CDR2 are MDHEN and SYDVKM. The CDR3 spells CASSGPGPNSNQPQHF. The CDR3 coding sequence is TGTGCCAGCAGTGGACCGGGACCGAATAGCAATCAGCCCCAGCATTTT.

This clone showed up just once. V gene TRBV11-2 combines with J gene TRBJ2-3; 10 nucleotides agree with TRBD2. The CDR3 covers 18 residues. Germline V lookup: CDR1 SGHAT, CDR2 FQNNGV. The trim removed 0 bases at V and 5 bases at J, leaving 11 bases unmatched. The CDR3 sequence is CASSLDFASGSFIDTQYF. The CDR3 DNA follows: TGTGCCAGCAGCTTAGATTTTGCTAGCGGGAGTTTTATAGATACGCAGTATTTT.

The CDR3 sequence: CASSFLFGQKNQPQHF. CDR3 nucleotides: TGTGCCAGCAGTTTTCTTTTTGGACAGAAGAATCAGCCCCAGCATTTT. The rearrangement links TRBV28 to TRBJ1-5; perhaps TRBD1 as D (6 bases). The CDR3 runs to 16 residues. The V gene lost 3 bases and the J gene lost 4 bases, with 16 bases spanning the gap. Germline assignment: CDR1 MDHEN and CDR2 SYDVKM.

As to this clone: The sample contains more than one DNA sequence encoding this CDR3. The chain carries TRBV27 and TRBJ2-2; no clear D. The CDR3 spans 14 residues. Germline assignment: CDR1 MNHEY and CDR2 SMNVEV (reference sequence). With 0 bases removed from V and 5 bases from J, the gap between germline ends came to 7 bases. The CDR3 sequence is CASSLSGYTGELFF. The CDR3 coding sequence is TGTGCCAGCAGTTTATCTGGGTATACCGGGGAGCTGTTTTTT.

The rearrangement uses TRBV27 and TRBJ1-5; D is unclear. CDR3 size: 13 residues. CDR1 MNHEY and CDR2 SMNVEV come from the germline V gene (reference sequence). V was cut by 4 bases and J by 4 bases, with 8 bases left in between. The CDR3 spells CASSSALNQPQHF. The DNA for the CDR3 is TGTGCCAGCAGTTCTGCCCTGAATCAGCCCCAGCATTTT.

The chain employs TRBV2 and TRBJ2-3, with 9 bases fitting TRBD2. The V gene end was trimmed by 3 bases and the J gene end by 7 bases; junction bases not matched to a gene: 11. CDR3 size: 16 residues. Looked up from germline, CDR1 is SNHLY and CDR2 is FYNNEI. CDR3 nucleotides: TGTGCCAGCAGTGATGCGGTAGCGGGAGCCCCATATACGCAGTATTTT. This codes for CASSDAVAGAPYTQYF.

The gene calls are TRBV7-9 and TRBJ2-5, with D tentatively TRBD2 (6 bases). The CDR3 consists of 13 residues. Germline V gives CDR1 SEHNR, CDR2 FQNEAQ (reference sequence). Deletions cut 5 bases from V and 5 bases from J, with 12 bases between. CDR3 DNA: TGTGCCAGCAGCGGGCGGGATCCGGAGACCCAGTACTTC. The encoded protein is CASSGRDPETQYF. The complete variable domain, with remaining parts taken from reference TRBV7-9 and TRBJ2-5, reads DTGVSQNPRHKITKRGQNVTFRCDPISEHNRLYWYRQTLGQGPEFLTYFQNEAQLEKSRLLSDRFSAERPKGSFSTLEIQRTEQGDSAMYLCASSGRDPETQYFGPGTRLLVL.

V and J are TRBV11-2 and TRBJ2-7; 8 bases are a match to TRBD1. Germline V gene sequence: CDR1 SGHAT, CDR2 FQNNGV. V was pared by 3 bases and J by 3 bases, with 7 bases of the junction left unmatched. This CDR3 comprises 15 residues. The CDR3 DNA follows: TGTGCCAGCAGCTTTGAGGCAGGGGGCAGCTACGAGCAGTACTTC. It is translated as CASSFEAGGSYEQYF. The variable domain in full, with the rest retrieved from reference TRBV11-2 and TRBJ2-7, is EAGVAQSPRYKIIEKRQSVAFWCNPISGHATLYWYQQILGQGPKLLIQFQNNGVVDDSQLPKDRFSAERLKGVDSTLKIQPAKLEDSAVYLCASSFEAGGSYEQYFGPGTRLTVT.

This clone appeared a single time. The chain has TRBV29-1 and TRBJ2-2, with TRBD2 as a possible D gene (6 bases). V lost 7 bases to trimming and J lost 2 bases, with 17 bases between them. CDR3 size: 15 residues. The germline V gene encodes CDR1 SQVTM and CDR2 ANQGSEA. Here the CDR3 DNA reads TGCAGCGCGACCTTGCAGGGAGGAAACACCGGGGAGCTGTTTTTT. It specifies CSATLQGGNTGELFF.

The J gene is TRBJ2-7, the V gene TRBV11-2, with D maybe TRBD2 (6 bases). V was trimmed by 4 bases and J by 3 bases, leaving 10 bases between them. The CDR3 is 13 residues long. Germline V gene data show CDR1 as SGHAT and CDR2 as FQNNGV. CDR3 region: CASSSRGIYEQYF. The CDR3 DNA sequence: TGTGCCAGCAGCTCCCGCGGGATCTACGAGCAGTACTTC.

CDR3 amino acids: CATQTSDSGGGETQYF. Written as DNA, the CDR3 is TGTGCCACCCAAACATCGGATAGCGGAGGGGGGGAGACCCAGTACTTC. The V and J genes are TRBV7-6 and TRBJ2-5; D is tentatively TRBD1 or TRBD2 (6 bases each). Germline-derived CDR1 and CDR2 are SGHVS and FNYEAQ. The CDR3 runs to 16 residues. V was shortened by 10 bases and J by 5 bases, with 26 bases between the two germline ends.